This T cell receptor beta chain came from a study of blood T cell repertoires in COVID-19. Study-level information: Donors in the United States, Italy and Spain gave samples during acute or convalescent COVID-19. T cells, B-cell-depleted T cells, or PBMCs supplied cDNA or gDNA.

Trimming cost V 0 bases and J 5 bases; bases outside gene matches: 12. Germline V lookup: CDR1 SGHNT, CDR2 YYREEE (reference sequence). This CDR3 comprises 19 residues. Per the authors' pipeline: Reference gene primer amplification yielded estimated nucleated cell counts. Here immunoSEQ multiplex PCR was the method, and the copy in TCRdb shows in-frame clones only, minus some. The V and J calls and the clone size are those of that table, but D and trimming were determined from the DNA. The table lists some 290,000 clones, roughly 90% of them singletons. While infection was still active, Seattle patients were enrolled and then followed longitudinally.

The TCR originated in a woman aged 30 to 39 with COVID-19, enrolled during active disease. The genes are TRBV5-4 and TRBJ2-2; the match to TRBD2 covers 11 bases. Sequences were obtained from peripheral blood. The CDR3 DNA reads as TGTGCCAGCAGCTTGGACCTACTAGCGGGAGACGGTGGGACCGGGGAGCTGTTTTTT. Protein sequence: CASSLDLLAGDGGTGELFF.